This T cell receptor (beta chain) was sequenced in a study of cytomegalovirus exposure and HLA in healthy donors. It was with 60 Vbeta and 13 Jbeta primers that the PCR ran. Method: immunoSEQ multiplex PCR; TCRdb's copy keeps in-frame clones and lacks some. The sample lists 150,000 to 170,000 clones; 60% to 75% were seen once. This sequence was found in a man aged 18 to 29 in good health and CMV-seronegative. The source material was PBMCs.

In DNA form, the CDR3 reads TGTGCCAGCAGCCGTGAAGGACTAGCGGGGGACCTCCGGAACACCGGGGAGCTGTTTTTT. As protein: CASSREGLAGDLRNTGELFF. The chain couples TRBV5-4 to TRBJ2-2, with TRBD2 identical over 13 bases. There are 20 residues in the CDR3. From germline, CDR1 is SGHNT and CDR2 YYREEE (reference sequence). V lost 4 bases, J lost 1 base, and 13 bases stayed unmatched. Full variable domain (missing parts from reference TRBV5-4 and TRBJ2-2): ETGVTQSPTHLIKTRGQQVTLRCSSQSGHNTVSWYQQALGQGPQFIFQYYREEENGRGNFPPRFSGLQFPNYSSELNVNALELDDSALYLCASSREGLAGDLRNTGELFFGEGSRLTVL.